The TCR beta chain under discussion was sequenced for a study of technical replicates of blood from four donors. The method was immunoSEQ multiplex PCR; TCRdb's version includes in-frame clones alone and lacks a portion of them. Counted here are almost 70,000 clones, approximately 90% occurring once; the ten biggest clones make up roughly 0.39%. V was trimmed by 6 bases and J by 0 bases, leaving 9 bases between them. The length of the CDR3 is 14 residues. The germline V gene has CDR1 LNHDA and CDR2 SQIVND (reference sequence). The TCR was taken from a human donor in good health. Sequencing was done on a sample of T cells isolated from PBMCs. This sequence joins TRBV19 and TRBJ1-3, with a weak D call TRBD1 (6 bases). CDR3 coding DNA: TGTGCCAGTAGAGGACAGTCCTCTGGAAACACCATATATTTT. This translates into CASRGQSSGNTIYF.